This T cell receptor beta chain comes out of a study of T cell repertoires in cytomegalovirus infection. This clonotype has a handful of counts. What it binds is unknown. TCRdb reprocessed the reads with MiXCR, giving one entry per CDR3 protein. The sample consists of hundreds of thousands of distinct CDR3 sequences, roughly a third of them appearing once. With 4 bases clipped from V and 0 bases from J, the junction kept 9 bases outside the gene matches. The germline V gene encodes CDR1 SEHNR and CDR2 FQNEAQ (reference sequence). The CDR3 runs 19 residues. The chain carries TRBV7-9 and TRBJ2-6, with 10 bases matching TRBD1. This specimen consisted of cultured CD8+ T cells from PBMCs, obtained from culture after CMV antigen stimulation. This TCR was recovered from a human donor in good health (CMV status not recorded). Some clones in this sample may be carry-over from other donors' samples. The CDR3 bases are TGTGCCAGCAGCTGGGCCGGGACAGGGGTTGACTCTGGGGCCAACGTCCTGACTTTC. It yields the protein CASSWAGTGVDSGANVLTF.